These 23 T cell receptor beta chains were all obtained from the same sample, sequenced in a study of long-term antiretroviral therapy in people with HIV (dated by TCRdb to 2021 to 2024). The immunoSEQ hsTCRB v3.0 assay was used at survey level resolution to sequence the TRB variable region. Not all clones reach the TCRdb copy of this immuneACCESS table, which keeps in-frame sequences only. Checked studies attribute under half of the gap to unresolved V genes and leave the rest unexplained. For this sample there are some 28,000 clones; more than 80% appear just once. The ten most abundant clones make up 5.5% to 8.5% of the sample. The sample was unsorted PBMCs, taken 0.3 years after starting antiretroviral therapy. The source is a man aged 35 to 55 with HIV.

The V and J genes are TRBV6-6 and TRBJ2-7; D might be TRBD2 (6 bases). Germline V gives CDR1 MNHNY, CDR2 SVGAGI (reference sequence). This CDR3 comprises 13 residues. With 0 bases removed from V and 9 bases from J, the gap between germline ends came to 12 bases. CDR3 DNA sequence: TGTGCCAGCAGTTACTCGTCGTTAGCGGTGCAGTACTTC. Translated: CASSYSSLAVQYF.

The chain couples TRBV19 to TRBJ1-6; no definite D call. Trimming left V 3 bases short and J 7 bases short, with 7 bases between. The V gene's germline CDR1 is LNHDA and CDR2 SQIVND (reference sequence). This CDR3 has 13 residues. The CDR3 here is CASSIGGNSPLHF. CDR3 sequence (DNA): TGTGCCAGTAGTATTGGCGGAAATTCACCCCTCCACTTT.

The chain employs TRBV10-3 and TRBJ2-5; D may match TRBD1 or TRBD2 (6 bases each). This CDR3 has 17 amino acids. The ends were cut back, 2 bases at V and 0 bases at J, with 16 bases in the middle. CDR1 is ENHRY and CDR2 is SYGVKD in the germline V gene. Here the CDR3 DNA reads TGTGCCATCAGTGAGATGGGGCGAGGGGGGAACCAAGAGACCCAGTACTTC. It yields the protein CAISEMGRGGNQETQYF.

The chain joins TRBV2 to TRBJ2-7, with 10 bases matching TRBD1. The CDR3 contains 14 residues. Germline assignment: CDR1 SNHLY and CDR2 FYNNEI. V trimming: 5 bases; J trimming: 6 bases; junction bases outside the gene matches: 7. Written as DNA, the CDR3 is TGTGCCAGCAGTCCCCGACAGGGGGCGGCCGAGCAGTACTTC. This gives the protein CASSPRQGAAEQYF.

This chain links TRBV19 with TRBJ1-5, with 9 bases lining up with TRBD1. The CDR3 loop spans 15 amino acids. CDR1 is LNHDA, CDR2 SQIVND, per germline (reference sequence). J was trimmed by 4 bases and V by 5 bases; bases with no gene match: 6. The DNA of the CDR3 is TGTGCCAGTAGTTTGGGACAGGGTGTAAATCAGCCCCAGCATTTT. This translates into CASSLGQGVNQPQHF.

The chain joins TRBV10-3 to TRBJ2-3; TRBD2 matches at 11 bases. V lost 8 bases, J lost 5 bases, and 15 bases stayed unmatched. The CDR3 is 17 residues long. CDR1 and CDR2 from the germline V gene are ENHRY and SYGVKD. This chain's CDR3 is CAIGGDTTSGSVDTQYF. The CDR3 nucleotides read TGTGCCATCGGGGGGGACACAACTAGCGGGAGTGTAGATACGCAGTATTTT.

The V gene is TRBV10-1, the J gene TRBJ2-2; 9 bases align to TRBD2. The CDR3 consists of 14 residues. V dropped 4 bases and J dropped 6; count of bases not matched to a gene: 3. Germline V CDR1 and CDR2: WNHNN, SYGVQD (reference sequence). The CDR3 coding sequence is TGCGCCAGCAGTGGGAGCGGGGGGCCCGGGGAGCTGTTTTTT. It encodes CASSGSGGPGELFF.

The chain recombines TRBV9 with TRBJ2-7; D is possibly TRBD1 (6 bases). The CDR3 runs 15 residues. V was trimmed by 0 bases and J by 1 base, leaving 11 bases between them. From germline, CDR1 is SGDLS and CDR2 YYNGEE. CDR3 residues: CASSVGGTPSYEQYF. The CDR3 DNA is TGTGCCAGCAGCGTAGGAGGGACACCTTCCTACGAGCAGTACTTC.

The rearrangement links TRBV5-1 to TRBJ2-1, with a possible D match to TRBD1 (6 bases). Germline V gene data show CDR1 as SGHRS and CDR2 as YFSETQ. Trimming removed 0 bases from V and 2 bases from J, with 9 bases in between. The CDR3 length is 15 residues. CDR3 sequence (DNA): TGCGCCAGCAGCTTGGAAAGGACAGCCTACAATGAGCAGTTCTTC. It translates to CASSLERTAYNEQFF.

As for this clone: This sample includes further DNA sequences coding for the same CDR3. The chain couples TRBV29-1 to TRBJ1-1; unclear D gene. V was pared by 4 bases and J by 0 bases, with 15 bases between. The CDR3 is 15 residues long. The V gene's germline CDR1 is SQVTM and CDR2 ANQGSEA. The CDR3 spells CSVAPGWGMNTEAFF. The CDR3 region has the DNA TGCAGCGTTGCCCCCGGGTGGGGAATGAACACTGAAGCTTTCTTT. Using reference TRBV29-1 and TRBJ1-1 for the parts outside the CDR3, the full variable domain is SAVISQKPSRDICQRGTSLTIQCQVDSQVTMMFWYRQQPGQSLTLIATANQGSEATYESGFVIDKFPISRPNLTFSTLTVSNMSPEDSSIYLCSVAPGWGMNTEAFFGQGTRLTVV.

This clone has only one observation. This chain uses TRBV11-3 with TRBJ2-2; D might be TRBD1 (5 bases). The CDR3 sequence is 15 residues long. Trimming pared 5 bases from V and 6 bases from J, leaving 16 bases between. Per the germline V gene, CDR1 is SGHNT and CDR2 is YENEEA. The CDR3: CASSPKTGRAGELFF. The CDR3 bases are TGTGCCAGCAGCCCCAAAACGGGCAGGGCCGGGGAGCTGTTTTTT.

A note on this clone: The junction and the germline gene differ at one end; a read error may be behind it. The rearrangement links TRBV5-6 to TRBJ2-7; 7 bases match TRBD2. Germline V gene data show CDR1 as SGHDT and CDR2 as YYEEEE. The CDR3 covers 11 residues. The DNA for the CDR3 is TGTGCCAGCAGCTTGCTGGGGCGGGAGTCCTTC. Translated: CASSLLGRESF.

The chain carries TRBV6-5 and TRBJ2-4, with 9 bases lining up with TRBD1. The CDR3 has 14 residues. Germline loops: CDR1 MNHEY, CDR2 SVGAGI. V trimming: 6 bases; J trimming: 10 bases; junction bases outside the gene matches: 10. The CDR3 region is CASRRDRAAWIQYF. The CDR3 DNA follows: TGTGCCAGCAGACGGGACAGGGCGGCTTGGATTCAGTACTTC.

This chain connects TRBV7-9 to TRBJ1-2; no definite D call. CDR3 length: 14 amino acids. V shed 5 bases and J shed 6 bases, with 16 bases lying between them. CDR1 is SEHNR, CDR2 FQNEAQ, per germline (reference sequence). CDR3 bases: TGTGCCAGCAGCCTCCGTGGGCTTGGTGATGGCTACACCTTC. This translates into CASSLRGLGDGYTF.

The V call is TRBV2, the J call TRBJ2-7; D gene uncertain. Looked up from germline, CDR1 is SNHLY and CDR2 is FYNNEI. The ends were cut back, 5 bases at V and 3 bases at J, with 8 bases in the middle. CDR3 length: 12 amino acids. In DNA form, the CDR3 reads TGTGCCAGCAGTTCTTCCCTCTACGAGCAGTACTTC. Translated: CASSSSLYEQYF.

The V and J genes are TRBV5-1 and TRBJ1-6; maybe TRBD1 (6 bases). The CDR3 extends over 16 amino acids. Germline loops: CDR1 SGHRS, CDR2 YFSETQ. V lost 4 bases, J lost 0 bases, and 11 bases lay in between. The CDR3 DNA sequence: TGCGCCAGCAGCGAACAGGGCCGCTCCTATAATTCACCCCTCCACTTT. The encoded protein is CASSEQGRSYNSPLHF.

The chain couples TRBV18 to TRBJ2-7; 12 bases line up with TRBD2. The CDR3 runs to 15 residues. The V segment lost 2 bases and the J segment 2 bases; nucleotides outside the gene matches: 1. Germline values: CDR1 KGHSH, CDR2 LQKENI. CDR3 sequence reads: CASSPRTSGAYEQYF. The CDR3 nucleotides read TGTGCCAGCTCACCAAGGACTAGCGGGGCCTACGAGCAGTACTTC.

This sequence joins TRBV9 and TRBJ2-5; D is ambiguous. The CDR3 runs to 14 residues. Trimming removed 0 bases from V and 2 bases from J, with 8 bases in between. Germline CDR1 and CDR2: SGDLS and YYNGEE. The CDR3 DNA reads as TGTGCCAGCAGCGTAGATTCCTGGCAAGAGACCCAGTACTTC. Amino acids: CASSVDSWQETQYF.

This CDR3 reads CASSGPSRDTQYF. In DNA, the CDR3 is TGTGCCAGTAGCGGCCCGAGTAGAGATACGCAGTATTTT. The chain combines TRBV19 with TRBJ2-3; D gene ambiguous. Germline values: CDR1 LNHDA, CDR2 SQIVND (reference sequence). Trimming removed 6 bases at V and 5 bases at J, with 12 bases between. The CDR3 consists of 13 residues.

V and J are TRBV7-2 and TRBJ2-1; TRBD1 matches 8 bases. The CDR3 is 13 amino acids. Germline CDR1 and CDR2: SGHTA and FQGNSA. Unmatched junction bases numbered 4, after V lost 2 bases and J lost 10 bases. CDR3 residues: CASSLSGGEEQFF. The CDR3 DNA follows: TGTGCCAGCAGCTTATCAGGGGGCGAGGAGCAGTTCTTC.

V usage is TRBV10-2 and J usage is TRBJ2-5, with D possibly matching TRBD2 (5 bases). In germline, CDR1 is WSHSY, CDR2 SAAADI. This CDR3 region has 14 residues. Trimming left V 5 bases short and J 1 base short, with 11 bases between. The CDR3 protein is CASSPRTSQETQYF. The CDR3 nucleotides are TGCGCCAGCAGTCCCCGGACTTCCCAAGAGACCCAGTACTTC.

The chain combines TRBV30 with TRBJ2-1, with D maybe TRBD1 (6 bases). V was clipped by 2 bases and J by 4 bases, with 9 bases between them. This CDR3 is built from 13 residues. Germline CDR1 and CDR2: GTSNPN and SVGIG (reference sequence). This CDR3 is CAWSTQGYNEQFF. CDR3 bases: TGTGCCTGGAGTACCCAGGGGTACAATGAGCAGTTCTTC.

This clone has more than one count but fewer than ten. The chain links TRBV2 to TRBJ1-4; a weak D match, TRBD1 (5 bases). Germline CDR1 SNHLY, CDR2 FYNNEI. V was trimmed by 3 bases and J by 4 bases, leaving 9 bases between them. The CDR3 is 14 residues long. Here the CDR3 reads CASSEGVLNEKLFF. CDR3 DNA: TGTGCCAGCAGTGAGGGGGTGCTTAATGAAAAACTGTTTTTT.